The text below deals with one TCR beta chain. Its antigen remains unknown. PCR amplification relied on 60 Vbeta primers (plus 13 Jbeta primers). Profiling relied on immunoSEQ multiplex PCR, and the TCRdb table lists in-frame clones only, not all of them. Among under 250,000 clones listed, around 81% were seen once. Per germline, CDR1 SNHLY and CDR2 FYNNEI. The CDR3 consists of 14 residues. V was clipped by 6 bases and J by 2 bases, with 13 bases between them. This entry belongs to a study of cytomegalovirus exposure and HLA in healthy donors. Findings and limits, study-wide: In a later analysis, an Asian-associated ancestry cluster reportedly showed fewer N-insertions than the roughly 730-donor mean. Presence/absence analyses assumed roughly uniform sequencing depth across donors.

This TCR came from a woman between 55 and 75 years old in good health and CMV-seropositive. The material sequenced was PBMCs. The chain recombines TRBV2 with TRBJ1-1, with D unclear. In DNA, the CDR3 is TGTGCCAGCAGCGCCCGGGTTGAAAACACTGAAGCTTTCTTT. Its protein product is CASSARVENTEAFF.